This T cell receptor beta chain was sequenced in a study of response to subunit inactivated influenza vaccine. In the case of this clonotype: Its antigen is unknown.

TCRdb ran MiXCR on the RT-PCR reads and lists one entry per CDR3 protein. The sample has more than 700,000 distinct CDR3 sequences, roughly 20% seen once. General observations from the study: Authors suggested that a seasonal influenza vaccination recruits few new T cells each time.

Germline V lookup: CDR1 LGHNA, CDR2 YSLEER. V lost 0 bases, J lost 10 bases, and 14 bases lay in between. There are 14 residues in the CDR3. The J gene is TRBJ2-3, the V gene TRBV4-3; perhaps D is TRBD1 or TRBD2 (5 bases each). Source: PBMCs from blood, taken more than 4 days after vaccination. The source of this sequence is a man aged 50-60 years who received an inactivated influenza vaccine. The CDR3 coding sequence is TGCGCCAGCAGCCAAGAGAGGGGTTCAGCTGCGCAGTATTTT. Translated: CASSQERGSAAQYF.